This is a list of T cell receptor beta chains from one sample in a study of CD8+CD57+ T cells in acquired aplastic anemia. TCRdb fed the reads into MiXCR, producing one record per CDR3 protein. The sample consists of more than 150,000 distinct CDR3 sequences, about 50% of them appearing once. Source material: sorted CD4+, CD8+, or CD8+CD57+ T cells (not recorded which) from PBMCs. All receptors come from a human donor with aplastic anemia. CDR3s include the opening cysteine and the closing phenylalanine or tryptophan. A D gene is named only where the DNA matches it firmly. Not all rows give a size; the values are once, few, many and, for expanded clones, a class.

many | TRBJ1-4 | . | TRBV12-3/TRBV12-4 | TGTGCCAGCAGCACGACAGTAACTAATGAAAAACTGTTTTTT | CASSTTVTNEKLFF
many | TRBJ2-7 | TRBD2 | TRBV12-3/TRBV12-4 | TGTGCCAGCAGTTTAGGGAGCGGGGGTCCCTACGAGCAGTACTTC | CASSLGSGGPYEQYF
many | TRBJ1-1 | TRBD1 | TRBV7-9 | TGTGCCAGCAGCTTAGGGCAGGGGGCGGATGAAGCTTTCTTT | CASSLGQGADEAFF
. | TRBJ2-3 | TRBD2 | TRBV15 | TGTGCCACCAGCAGAGATCTCGGAGCGGGGGCAGATACGCAGTATTTT | CATSRDLGAGADTQYF
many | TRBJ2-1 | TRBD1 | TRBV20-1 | TGCAGTGCCACAGGGGCGGATTACAATGAGCAGTTCTTC | CSATGADYNEQFF
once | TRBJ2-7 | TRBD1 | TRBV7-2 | TGTGCCAGCAGCTTCGACAGGGTCTCCTACGAGCAGTACTTC | CASSFDRVSYEQYF
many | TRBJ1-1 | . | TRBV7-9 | TGTGCCAGCAGCTTATCGGGGAACACTGAAGCTTTCTTT | CASSLSGNTEAFF
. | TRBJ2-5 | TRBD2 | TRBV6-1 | TGTGCCAGCAGGGGGACTAGCGGGGGGCCAAACCAAGAGACCCAGTACTTC | CASRGTSGGPNQETQYF
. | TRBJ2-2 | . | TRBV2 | TGTGCCAGCAGTGACTATTACGGGGAGCTGTTTTTT | CASSDYYGELFF
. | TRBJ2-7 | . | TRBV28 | TGTGCCAGCAGTCCCACCGGGACGGGCTCTTACGAGCAGTACTTC | CASSPTGTGSYEQYF
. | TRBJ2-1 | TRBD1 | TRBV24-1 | TGTGCCGCGCAAGGGACAGGGGGCGCGGATGAGCAGTTCTTC | CAAQGTGGADEQFF
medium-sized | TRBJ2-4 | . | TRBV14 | TGTGCCAGCAGCCAAGGTGTCATTGGCATTCAGTACTTC | CASSQGVIGIQYF
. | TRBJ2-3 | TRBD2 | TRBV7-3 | TGTGCCAGCAGCTTAAGCGGGGGGGTTAGAGATACGCAGTATTTT | CASSLSGGVRDTQYF
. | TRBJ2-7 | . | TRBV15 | TGTGCCACCAGCAGCCGTTCCTACGAGCAGTACTTC | CATSSRSYEQYF
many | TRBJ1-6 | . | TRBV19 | TGTGCCAGTAGTACCAGACAGAGTTCACCCCTCCACTTT | CASSTRQSSPLHF
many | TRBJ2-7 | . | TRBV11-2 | TGTGCCAGCAGCGTCACTGGCGGGCTTGGGTACGAGCAGTACTTC | CASSVTGGLGYEQYF
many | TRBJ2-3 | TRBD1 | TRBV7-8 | TGTGCCAGCAGCTTAGTACCTCAGGGGGCCCCACCAGATACGCAGTATTTT | CASSLVPQGAPPDTQYF
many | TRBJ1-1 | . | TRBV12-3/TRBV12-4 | TGTGCCAGCAGTTTATTAGACAGTAACACTGAAGCTTTCTTT | CASSLLDSNTEAFF
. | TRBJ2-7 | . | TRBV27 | TGTGCCAGCAGTTTATCTGGCGAGGGGGCCTACGAGCAGTACTTC | CASSLSGEGAYEQYF
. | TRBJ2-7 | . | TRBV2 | TGTGCCAGCAGTTCAGGGTTTGCAGAGTACGAGCAGTACTTC | CASSSGFAEYEQYF
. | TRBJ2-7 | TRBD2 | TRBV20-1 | TGCAGTGCTAGAGTGAGGTGGCTAGCGGGCTACGAGCAGTACTTC | CSARVRWLAGYEQYF
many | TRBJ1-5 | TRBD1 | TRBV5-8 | TGTGCCAGCAGCTTGGCCTCGGACAGGGATAATCAGCCCCAGCATTTT | CASSLASDRDNQPQHF